Listed below are T cell receptor beta chains from one sample, sequenced in a study of spatial heterogeneity in lung cancer. In TCRdb, the 5' RACE reads were re-called with MiXCR into one record per CDR3 protein. In the table there are several thousand distinct CDR3 sequences, 26% of which are singletons. The sequencing here drew on PBMCs, taken at follow-up. These TCRs come from a male donor with early-stage non-small cell lung cancer. The CDR3 runs from the conserved cysteine through the conserved F or W. The D gene is left open where the match is weak. Where a row states a size, it is once, few, many or the class of an expanded clone; other rows omit it.

d_call: TRBD1; cdr3_length: 13; v_call: TRBV2; j_call: TRBJ1-5; clone_size: medium-sized; cdr3_nt: TGTGCCAGCAACGGACAGGGAGATCAGCCCCAGCATTTT; cdr3_aa: CASNGQGDQPQHF
d_call: -; cdr3_length: 13; v_call: TRBV5-1; j_call: TRBJ2-7; clone_size: large; cdr3_nt: TGCGCCAGCAGCTTGGCCCAGGGGTACGAGCAGTACTTC; cdr3_aa: CASSLAQGYEQYF
d_call: -; cdr3_length: 15; v_call: TRBV29-1; j_call: TRBJ2-3; clone_size: few; cdr3_nt: TGCAGCGTTGATCTGGCCCAAAGATCCACAGATACGCAGTATTTT; cdr3_aa: CSVDLAQRSTDTQYF
d_call: -; cdr3_length: 14; v_call: TRBV28; j_call: TRBJ2-5; clone_size: many; cdr3_nt: TGTGCCAGCAGCCACGCGGGGAACCAAGAGACCCAGTACTTC; cdr3_aa: CASSHAGNQETQYF
d_call: -; cdr3_length: 15; v_call: TRBV11-2; j_call: TRBJ2-1; clone_size: medium-sized; cdr3_nt: TGTGCCAGCAGCTTAGGGACAGATTACTACAATGAGCAGTTCTTC; cdr3_aa: CASSLGTDYYNEQFF
d_call: -; cdr3_length: 12; v_call: TRBV6-6; j_call: TRBJ1-1; clone_size: medium-sized; cdr3_nt: TGTGCCAGCAGGGGGATGGGGACTGAAGTTTTCTTT; cdr3_aa: CASRGMGTEVFF
d_call: -; cdr3_length: 14; v_call: TRBV7-8; j_call: TRBJ2-7; clone_size: -; cdr3_nt: TGTGCCAGCAGTAAGACCAGGGTGTCCTACGAGCAGTACTTC; cdr3_aa: CASSKTRVSYEQYF
d_call: -; cdr3_length: 15; v_call: TRBV5-1; j_call: TRBJ2-7; clone_size: few; cdr3_nt: TGCGCCAGCAGTTTTGGGCGAGAGGACCCCTACGAGCAGTACTTC; cdr3_aa: CASSFGREDPYEQYF
d_call: -; cdr3_length: 11; v_call: TRBV29-1; j_call: TRBJ2-7; clone_size: medium-sized; cdr3_nt: TGCAGCGTTGACAGCTCCTACGAGCAGTACTTC; cdr3_aa: CSVDSSYEQYF
d_call: -; cdr3_length: 15; v_call: TRBV20-1; j_call: TRBJ1-5; clone_size: few; cdr3_nt: TGCAGTGCTGGCATCGGGCTCTCAAGTGGTCAGCCCCAGCATTTT; cdr3_aa: CSAGIGLSSGQPQHF
d_call: -; cdr3_length: 16; v_call: TRBV20-1; j_call: TRBJ2-2; clone_size: -; cdr3_nt: TGCAGTGCTAGAGACTGGACTCGCGCGAACACCGGGGAGCTGTTTTTT; cdr3_aa: CSARDWTRANTGELFF
d_call: -; cdr3_length: 15; v_call: TRBV5-1; j_call: TRBJ2-3; clone_size: medium-sized; cdr3_nt: TGCGCCAGCAGCTTGGGCGGGGCACAGGCAGATACGCAGTATTTT; cdr3_aa: CASSLGGAQADTQYF
d_call: -; cdr3_length: 12; v_call: TRBV11-2; j_call: TRBJ1-6; clone_size: medium-sized; cdr3_nt: TGTGCCAGCAGCTTAGCTGCCCAGGTCCTCCACTTT; cdr3_aa: CASSLAAQVLHF
d_call: TRBD2; cdr3_length: 16; v_call: TRBV5-1; j_call: TRBJ2-3; clone_size: -; cdr3_nt: TGCGCCAGCAGCTCTCCACTAGCGGGAGGCACAGATACGCAGTATTTT; cdr3_aa: CASSSPLAGGTDTQYF
d_call: -; cdr3_length: 13; v_call: TRBV29-1; j_call: TRBJ2-7; clone_size: medium-sized; cdr3_nt: TGCAGCGTTGAAATGGGTTATAGGAACGAGCAGTACTTC; cdr3_aa: CSVEMGYRNEQYF
d_call: -; cdr3_length: 14; v_call: TRBV5-4; j_call: TRBJ2-7; clone_size: -; cdr3_nt: TGTGCCAGCAGCTTGGGGGGGCGATCCTACGAGCAGTACTTC; cdr3_aa: CASSLGGRSYEQYF
d_call: -; cdr3_length: 13; v_call: TRBV18; j_call: TRBJ2-1; clone_size: -; cdr3_nt: TGTGCCAGCTCCCAAACAGGGTACAATGAGCAGTTCTTC; cdr3_aa: CASSQTGYNEQFF
d_call: TRBD1; cdr3_length: 15; v_call: TRBV10-2; j_call: TRBJ1-2; clone_size: -; cdr3_nt: TGCGCCAGCACCGCTCCGGGACAGGGGGCGCTTGGCTACACCTTC; cdr3_aa: CASTAPGQGALGYTF
d_call: -; cdr3_length: 14; v_call: TRBV30; j_call: TRBJ1-2; clone_size: medium-sized; cdr3_nt: TGTGCCTGGAGTGTACAGAGGGGAAGTTATGGCTACACCTTC; cdr3_aa: CAWSVQRGSYGYTF
d_call: TRBD1; cdr3_length: 15; v_call: TRBV11-2; j_call: TRBJ2-5; clone_size: large; cdr3_nt: TGTGCCAGCAGCTTAGAGTCAGGGGGAATGGAGACCCAGTACTTC; cdr3_aa: CASSLESGGMETQYF
d_call: TRBD2; cdr3_length: 16; v_call: TRBV20-1; j_call: TRBJ2-7; clone_size: -; cdr3_nt: TGCAGTGCTAGAGACGACCAGCGGGAATCCTCCCGGGAGCAGTACTTC; cdr3_aa: CSARDDQRESSREQYF
d_call: -; cdr3_length: 14; v_call: TRBV7-9; j_call: TRBJ1-4; clone_size: medium-sized; cdr3_nt: TGTGCCAGCAGCTTAGCGGCCGGAAATGAAAAACTGTTTTTT; cdr3_aa: CASSLAAGNEKLFF
d_call: -; cdr3_length: 15; v_call: TRBV5-1; j_call: TRBJ2-2; clone_size: medium-sized; cdr3_nt: TGCGCCAGCAGGCCCGGGACCACGAACACCGGGGAGCTGTTTTTT; cdr3_aa: CASRPGTTNTGELFF
d_call: TRBD2; cdr3_length: 16; v_call: TRBV28; j_call: TRBJ2-3; clone_size: few; cdr3_nt: TGTGCCAGCAGTTTACTGACTAGCGGGTACACAGATACGCAGTATTTT; cdr3_aa: CASSLLTSGYTDTQYF
d_call: -; cdr3_length: 13; v_call: TRBV6-2/TRBV6-3; j_call: TRBJ2-7; clone_size: few; cdr3_nt: TGTGCCAGCAGCCCTCGCCTAGCCTCCGAGCAGTACTTC; cdr3_aa: CASSPRLASEQYF
d_call: TRBD2; cdr3_length: 15; v_call: TRBV10-3; j_call: TRBJ2-7; clone_size: medium-sized; cdr3_nt: TGTGCCATCAGTGAATTTGCGGGAGAGTCCTACGAGCAGTACTTC; cdr3_aa: CAISEFAGESYEQYF
d_call: -; cdr3_length: 13; v_call: TRBV5-1; j_call: TRBJ1-1; clone_size: few; cdr3_nt: TGCGCCAGCAGATCTACAGGAAACACTGAAGCTTTCTTT; cdr3_aa: CASRSTGNTEAFF
d_call: -; cdr3_length: 16; v_call: TRBV11-2; j_call: TRBJ2-7; clone_size: medium-sized; cdr3_nt: TGTGCCAGCAGCCCCCCCGGGAGCCGAGGAGTCAACGAGCAGTACTTC; cdr3_aa: CASSPPGSRGVNEQYF
d_call: -; cdr3_length: 16; v_call: TRBV3-1; j_call: TRBJ1-4; clone_size: -; cdr3_nt: TGTGCCAGCAGCCAAGATTATAGCAGGGGCGGTGAAAAACTGTTTTTT; cdr3_aa: CASSQDYSRGGEKLFF
d_call: TRBD2; cdr3_length: 14; v_call: TRBV29-1; j_call: TRBJ2-5; clone_size: medium-sized; cdr3_nt: TGCAGCGTTGATAGCGGGGGTTACCAAGAGACCCAGTACTTC; cdr3_aa: CSVDSGGYQETQYF
d_call: -; cdr3_length: 18; v_call: TRBV25-1; j_call: TRBJ2-6; clone_size: -; cdr3_nt: TGTGCCAGCACCCCCCCCGGGGTGGGCCTCTCTGGGGCCAACGTCCTGACTTTC; cdr3_aa: CASTPPGVGLSGANVLTF
d_call: TRBD2; cdr3_length: 17; v_call: TRBV14; j_call: TRBJ2-7; clone_size: many; cdr3_nt: TGTGCCAGCAGCCAACCGAGCGGGAGTACATTACGTTACGAGCAGTACTTC; cdr3_aa: CASSQPSGSTLRYEQYF
d_call: TRBD1; cdr3_length: 20; v_call: TRBV16; j_call: TRBJ1-6; clone_size: -; cdr3_nt: TGTGCCAGCAGCCAATCAAAATTCTTAGGACAGGCGGTCTATAATTCACCCCTCCACTTT; cdr3_aa: CASSQSKFLGQAVYNSPLHF
d_call: -; cdr3_length: 12; v_call: TRBV29-1; j_call: TRBJ2-1; clone_size: -; cdr3_nt: TGCAGCGTCGGACGACCCGGCAATGAGCAGTTCTTC; cdr3_aa: CSVGRPGNEQFF
d_call: -; cdr3_length: 11; v_call: TRBV19; j_call: TRBJ2-1; clone_size: medium-sized; cdr3_nt: TGTGCCAGCTACAGAGACAATGAGCAGTTCTTC; cdr3_aa: CASYRDNEQFF
d_call: TRBD2; cdr3_length: 16; v_call: TRBV4-1; j_call: TRBJ2-3; clone_size: medium-sized; cdr3_nt: TGCGCCAGCAGCCAAGAAAGAACTAGCGGCACAGATACGCAGTATTTT; cdr3_aa: CASSQERTSGTDTQYF
d_call: TRBD1; cdr3_length: 13; v_call: TRBV7-9; j_call: TRBJ1-1; clone_size: -; cdr3_nt: TGTGCCAGCAGCTGGACAGGGGGCACTGAAGCTTTCTTT; cdr3_aa: CASSWTGGTEAFF
d_call: -; cdr3_length: 13; v_call: TRBV5-4; j_call: TRBJ1-2; clone_size: -; cdr3_nt: TGTGCCAGCAGCTTGGTGGCAGCCGATGGCTACACCTTC; cdr3_aa: CASSLVAADGYTF
d_call: TRBD1; cdr3_length: 14; v_call: TRBV29-1; j_call: TRBJ2-7; clone_size: few; cdr3_nt: TGCAGCGTTGAGACGGGACAGGGGGCGCGACTCCAGTACTTC; cdr3_aa: CSVETGQGARLQYF
d_call: TRBD1; cdr3_length: 13; v_call: TRBV7-2; j_call: TRBJ2-5; clone_size: medium-sized; cdr3_nt: TGTGCCAGCAGCCCGACAGGGGCGGAGACCCAGTACTTC; cdr3_aa: CASSPTGAETQYF
d_call: TRBD1; cdr3_length: 15; v_call: TRBV5-1; j_call: TRBJ2-7; clone_size: -; cdr3_nt: TGCGCCAGCAGCGTAAACCGGGACAGGATCGACGAGCAGTACTTC; cdr3_aa: CASSVNRDRIDEQYF
d_call: TRBD1; cdr3_length: 21; v_call: TRBV28; j_call: TRBJ2-3; clone_size: -; cdr3_nt: TGTGCCAGCAGTTCTCCCGGACAGGGGAGTTTGACTACTACCGGCACAGATACGCAGTATTTT; cdr3_aa: CASSSPGQGSLTTTGTDTQYF
d_call: TRBD1; cdr3_length: 15; v_call: TRBV12-3/TRBV12-4; j_call: TRBJ1-2; clone_size: medium-sized; cdr3_nt: TGTGCCAGCAGTTCAAACAGGGGGACGGCTTATGGCTACACCTTC; cdr3_aa: CASSSNRGTAYGYTF
d_call: TRBD1; cdr3_length: 12; v_call: TRBV20-1; j_call: TRBJ2-1; clone_size: -; cdr3_nt: TGCCGTGCTTCCAGGGGGTACAATGAGCAGTTCTTC; cdr3_aa: CRASRGYNEQFF
d_call: -; cdr3_length: 13; v_call: TRBV30; j_call: TRBJ2-2; clone_size: few; cdr3_nt: TGTGCCTGGAGTGTGGGGGACACCGGGGAGCTGTTTTTT; cdr3_aa: CAWSVGDTGELFF
d_call: -; cdr3_length: 14; v_call: TRBV20-1; j_call: TRBJ1-2; clone_size: medium-sized; cdr3_nt: TGCAGTGCTAGAGATCACGGGGCAGGCGGTGGCTACACCTTC; cdr3_aa: CSARDHGAGGGYTF
d_call: TRBD2; cdr3_length: 13; v_call: TRBV20-1; j_call: TRBJ2-3; clone_size: -; cdr3_nt: TGCAGTGGTCAGCGGGGGGACACAGATACGCAGTATTTT; cdr3_aa: CSGQRGDTDTQYF
d_call: TRBD1; cdr3_length: 16; v_call: TRBV12-3/TRBV12-4; j_call: TRBJ1-1; clone_size: -; cdr3_nt: TGTGCCAGCACGAGCCGACAGGGCGCCGGGGGAACTGAAGCTTTCTTT; cdr3_aa: CASTSRQGAGGTEAFF
d_call: TRBD2; cdr3_length: 20; v_call: TRBV4-1; j_call: TRBJ2-3; clone_size: few; cdr3_nt: TGCGCCAGCAGTCAATCGGAATGGGTTTCAACGCGGGGGAGCACAGATACGCAGTATTTT; cdr3_aa: CASSQSEWVSTRGSTDTQYF
d_call: TRBD1; cdr3_length: 18; v_call: TRBV5-1; j_call: TRBJ2-1; clone_size: -; cdr3_nt: TGCGCCAGCAGCTTGGCTCGGACAGGGGGTTTCTCCTACAATGAGCAGTTCTTC; cdr3_aa: CASSLARTGGFSYNEQFF
d_call: -; cdr3_length: 14; v_call: TRBV5-1; j_call: TRBJ2-5; clone_size: medium-sized; cdr3_nt: TGCGCCAGCAGCTTGACCCACGACGGGGAGACCCAGTACTTC; cdr3_aa: CASSLTHDGETQYF
d_call: -; cdr3_length: 13; v_call: TRBV7-9; j_call: TRBJ1-1; clone_size: medium-sized; cdr3_nt: TGTGCCAGCAGCCCCATGGTGAACACTGAAGCTTTCTTT; cdr3_aa: CASSPMVNTEAFF
d_call: TRBD1; cdr3_length: 14; v_call: TRBV15; j_call: TRBJ2-1; clone_size: many; cdr3_nt: TGTGCCACCAGCAGCTACTCAGGGGGTGAACAGCAGTTCTTC; cdr3_aa: CATSSYSGGEQQFF
d_call: TRBD1; cdr3_length: 17; v_call: TRBV10-3; j_call: TRBJ1-1; clone_size: few; cdr3_nt: TGTGCCATCAGTGAGAGGGGACAGGGCGTAACGGTCACTGAAGCTTTCTTT; cdr3_aa: CAISERGQGVTVTEAFF